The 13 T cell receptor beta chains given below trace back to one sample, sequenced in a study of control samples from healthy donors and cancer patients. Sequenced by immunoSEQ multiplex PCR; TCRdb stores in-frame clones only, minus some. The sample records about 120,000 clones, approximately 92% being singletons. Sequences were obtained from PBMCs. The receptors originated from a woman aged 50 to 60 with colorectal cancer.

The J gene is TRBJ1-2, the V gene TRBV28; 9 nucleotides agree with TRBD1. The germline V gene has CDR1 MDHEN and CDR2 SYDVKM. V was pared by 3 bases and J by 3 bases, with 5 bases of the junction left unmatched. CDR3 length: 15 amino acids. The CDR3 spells CASSFSDRGDYGYTF. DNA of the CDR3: TGTGCCAGCAGTTTCTCGGACAGGGGTGACTATGGCTACACCTTC.

This CDR3 reads CASSLVSVGQSYEQYF. CDR3 sequence (DNA): TGTGCCAGCAGCTTAGTCTCTGTTGGACAATCCTACGAGCAGTACTTC. The chain has TRBV7-8 and TRBJ2-7, with a weak D call TRBD1 (5 bases). Trimming left V 1 base short and J 1 base short, with 14 bases between. Germline CDR1 and CDR2: SGHVS and FQNEAQ. The CDR3 totals 16 residues. The variable domain in full, with the rest retrieved from reference TRBV7-8 and TRBJ2-7, is GAGVSQSPRYKVAKRGQDVALRCDPISGHVSLFWYQQALGQGPEFLTYFQNEAQLDKSGLPSDRFFAERPEGSVSTLKIQRTQQEDSAVYLCASSLVSVGQSYEQYFGPGTRLTVT.

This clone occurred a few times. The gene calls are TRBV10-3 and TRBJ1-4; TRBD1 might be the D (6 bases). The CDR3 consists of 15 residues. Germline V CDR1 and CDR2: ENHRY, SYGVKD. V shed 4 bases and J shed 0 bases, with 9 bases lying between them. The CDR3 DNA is TGTGCCATCAGTGCAGCAGGGGCAACTAATGAAAAACTGTTTTTT. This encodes CAISAAGATNEKLFF.

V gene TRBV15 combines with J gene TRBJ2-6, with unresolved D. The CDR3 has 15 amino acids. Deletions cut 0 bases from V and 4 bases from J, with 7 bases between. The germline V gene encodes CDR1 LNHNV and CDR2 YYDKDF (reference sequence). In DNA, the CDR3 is TGTGCCACCAGCAGAGATGGATCCGGGGCCAACGTCCTGACTTTC. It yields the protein CATSRDGSGANVLTF.

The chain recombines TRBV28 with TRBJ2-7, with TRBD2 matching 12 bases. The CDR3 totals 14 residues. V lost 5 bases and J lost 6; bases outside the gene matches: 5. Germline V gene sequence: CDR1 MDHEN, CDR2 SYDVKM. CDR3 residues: CASSGTSGRAEQYF. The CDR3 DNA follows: TGTGCCAGCAGTGGGACTAGCGGGCGCGCCGAGCAGTACTTC.

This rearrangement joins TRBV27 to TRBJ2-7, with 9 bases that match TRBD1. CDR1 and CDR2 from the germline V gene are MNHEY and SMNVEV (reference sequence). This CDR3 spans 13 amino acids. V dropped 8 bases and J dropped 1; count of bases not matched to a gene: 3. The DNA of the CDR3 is TGTGCCAGCCGGACAGGGGCTTCCTACGAGCAGTACTTC. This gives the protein CASRTGASYEQYF.

The CDR3: CASSPWTSQETQYF. In DNA form, the CDR3 reads TGTGCCAGCAGCCCTTGGACTTCACAAGAGACCCAGTACTTC. The V call is TRBV7-9, the J call TRBJ2-5; tentative D call: TRBD2 (5 bases). Germline V gene lookup returns CDR1 SEHNR and CDR2 FQNEAQ (reference sequence). The CDR3 extends over 14 amino acids. The germline V and J ends were trimmed by 5 bases and 2 bases, with 12 bases remaining between them.

The CDR3 coding sequence is TGCGCCAGCAGCTCCACAGATACGCAGTATTTT. This encodes CASSSTDTQYF. J is TRBJ2-3 and V is TRBV5-1; D gene ambiguous. CDR1 SGHRS and CDR2 YFSETQ come from the germline V gene. The CDR3 length is 11 residues. With 3 bases removed from V and 2 bases from J, the gap between germline ends came to 1 base.

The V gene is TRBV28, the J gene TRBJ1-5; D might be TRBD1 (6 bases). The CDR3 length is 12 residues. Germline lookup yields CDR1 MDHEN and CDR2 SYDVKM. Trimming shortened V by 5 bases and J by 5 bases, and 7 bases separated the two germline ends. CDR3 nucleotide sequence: TGTGCCAGCAGTCAGGGGTATCAGCCCCAGCATTTT. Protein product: CASSQGYQPQHF. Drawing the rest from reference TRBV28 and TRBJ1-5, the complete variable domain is DVKVTQSSRYLVKRTGEKVFLECVQDMDHENMFWYRQDPGLGLRLIYFSYDVKMKEKGDIPEGYSVSREKKERFSLILESASTNQTSMYLCASSQGYQPQHFGDGTRLSIL.

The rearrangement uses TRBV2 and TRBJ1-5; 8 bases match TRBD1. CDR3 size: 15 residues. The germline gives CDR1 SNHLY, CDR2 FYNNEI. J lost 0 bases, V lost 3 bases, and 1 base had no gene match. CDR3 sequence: CASSEDRASNQPQHF. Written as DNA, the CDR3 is TGTGCCAGCAGTGAGGACAGGGCTAGCAATCAGCCCCAGCATTTT.

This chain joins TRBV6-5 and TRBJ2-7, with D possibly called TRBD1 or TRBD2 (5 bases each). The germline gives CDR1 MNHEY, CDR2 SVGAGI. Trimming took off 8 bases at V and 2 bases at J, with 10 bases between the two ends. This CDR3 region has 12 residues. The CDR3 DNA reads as TGTGCCAGCGGGCCGGGACCCTACGAGCAGTACTTC. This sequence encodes CASGPGPYEQYF.

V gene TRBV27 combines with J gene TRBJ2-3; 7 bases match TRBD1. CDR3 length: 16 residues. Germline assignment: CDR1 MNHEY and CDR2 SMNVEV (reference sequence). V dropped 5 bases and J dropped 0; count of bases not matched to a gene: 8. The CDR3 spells CASSTYTGQSTDTQYF. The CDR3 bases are TGTGCCAGCAGTACTTATACGGGACAGAGCACAGATACGCAGTATTTT.

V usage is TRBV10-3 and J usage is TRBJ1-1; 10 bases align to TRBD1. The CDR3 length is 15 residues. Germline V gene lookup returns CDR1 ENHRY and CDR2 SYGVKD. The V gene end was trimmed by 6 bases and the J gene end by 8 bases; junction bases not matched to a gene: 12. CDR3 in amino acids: CAISGTGTGAREAFF. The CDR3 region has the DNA TGTGCCATCAGCGGAACCGGGACAGGGGCTAGGGAAGCTTTCTTT.